Below, 17 T cell receptor beta chains from the same sample are listed, as sequenced in a study of T cells in Graves' hyperthyroidism and ophthalmopathy. TCR beta CDR3 regions were amplified from RNA. First-round RT-PCR with HTBI primers amplified the TCR CDR3 region. TCRdb redid the calling of the multiplex PCR reads with MiXCR, one entry per CDR3 protein. In the table there are approximately 560,000 distinct CDR3 sequences, approximately 44% of which are singletons. The specimen sequenced was peripheral blood or thyroid tissue (not recorded which). The receptors here all came from a woman aged 18-35 years with Graves' hyperthyroidism.

The chain recombines TRBV3-1 with TRBJ1-2; D not resolved. Trimming left V 5 bases short and J 8 bases short, with 6 bases between. There are 10 residues in the CDR3. Germline V gives CDR1 LGHDT, CDR2 YNNKEL (reference sequence). Here the CDR3 DNA reads TGTGCCAGCAGCGCGCAGGGCTACACCTTC. Translated, it gives CASSAQGYTF.

V and J are TRBV25-1 and TRBJ2-7, with TRBD1 identical over 7 bases. V gave up 8 bases and J gave up 2 bases; unmatched junction bases: 6. The germline CDR1 and CDR2 sequences are MGHDK and SYGVNS. This CDR3 comprises 13 residues. The CDR3 nucleotides read TGTGCCAGCCTGGGGACAGACACCTACGAGCAGTACTTC. This sequence encodes CASLGTDTYEQYF.

This chain links TRBV10-3 with TRBJ1-2, with D perhaps TRBD1 (5 bases). V was pared by 0 bases and J by 4 bases, with 12 bases between. Germline loops: CDR1 ENHRY, CDR2 SYGVKD. The CDR3 runs 15 residues. The DNA for the CDR3 is TGTGCCATCAGTGAGTCGGGCACCCAGGGCTATGGCTACACCTTC. It specifies CAISESGTQGYGYTF.

This clonotype was seen only a few times. V and J are TRBV12-3 or TRBV12-4 and TRBJ1-5, with D possibly being TRBD1 (5 bases). The CDR3 is 15 residues long. Trimming removed 0 bases at V and 1 base at J, with 7 bases between. Here the CDR3 reads CASSLATVSNQPQHF. The DNA for the CDR3 is TGTGCCAGCAGTTTAGCGACAGTGAGCAATCAGCCCCAGCATTTT.

The chain has TRBV5-1 and TRBJ1-3, with TRBD1 identical over 10 bases. J gave up 4 bases and V 5 bases, and 9 bases lay outside the gene matches. Per germline, CDR1 SGHRS and CDR2 YFSETQ. The CDR3 length is 16 residues. Here the CDR3 reads CASRPGTGEPGNTIYF. CDR3 in DNA: TGCGCCAGCAGACCGGGGACAGGGGAACCCGGAAACACCATATATTTT. Full variable domain (outside the CDR3, taken from reference TRBV5-1 and TRBJ1-3): KAGVTQTPRYLIKTRGQQVTLSCSPISGHRSVSWYQQTPGQGLQFLFEYFSETQRNKGNFPGRFSGRQFSNSRSEMNVSTLELGDSALYLCASRPGTGEPGNTIYFGEGSWLTVV.

This sequence joins TRBV7-6 and TRBJ1-6; D possibly corresponds to TRBD1 (5 bases). Germline CDR1 reads SGHVS; CDR2 reads FNYEAQ. The CDR3 has 12 amino acids. Deletions cut 6 bases from V and 9 bases from J, with 9 bases between. CDR3 amino acids: CASRLGVSPLHF. CDR3 nucleotide sequence: TGTGCCAGCAGACTAGGGGTTTCACCCCTCCACTTT.

Here the CDR3 DNA reads TGCAGCGTTGCTGGCAGGGGCGACTATGGCTACACCTTC. Translating it yields CSVAGRGDYGYTF. This chain joins TRBV29-1 and TRBJ1-2; D is possibly TRBD1 (6 bases). The germline CDR1 and CDR2 sequences are SQVTM and ANQGSEA. Trimming pared 4 bases from V and 3 bases from J, leaving 12 bases between. The length of the CDR3 is 13 residues.

This rearrangement joins TRBV7-9 to TRBJ1-1, with 7 nucleotides matching TRBD1. Germline CDR1 is SEHNR and CDR2 is FQNEAQ (reference sequence). V was pared by 3 bases and J by 8 bases, with 6 bases of the junction left unmatched. CDR3 length: 13 amino acids. Here the CDR3 DNA reads TGTGCCAGCAGCTTGGGGACAGCTCTAGAAGCTTTCTTT. Its protein product is CASSLGTALEAFF.

The CDR3 bases are TGTGCCACCAGTCCGGGACTAGCAGCTAGCACAGATACGCAGTATTTT. Translation gives CATSPGLAASTDTQYF. This chain uses TRBV24-1 with TRBJ2-3; TRBD2 agrees at 9 bases. V was clipped by 6 bases and J by 0 bases; unmatched bases: 6. CDR1 is KGHDR and CDR2 is SFDVKD in the germline V gene. The CDR3 consists of 16 residues.

This clonotype occurred a few times. CDR3 DNA sequence: TGTGCCAGCAGCTTCGGTCAGGGGTATAGCACTGAAGCTTTCTTT. It translates to CASSFGQGYSTEAFF. The chain links TRBV7-3 to TRBJ1-1; D is perhaps TRBD1 (6 bases). CDR1 is SGHTA, CDR2 FQGTGA, per germline. Trimming stripped 3 bases from V and 4 bases from J, with 15 bases between. This CDR3 region has 15 residues.

The chain is built from TRBV7-3 and TRBJ2-5; D is possibly TRBD1 or TRBD2 (5 bases each). The V gene's germline CDR1 is SGHTA and CDR2 FQGTGA. The germline V and J ends were trimmed by 5 bases and 5 bases, with 15 bases remaining between them. The CDR3 length is 14 residues. The DNA for the CDR3 is TGTGCCAGCAGCGTTGTGGGCAGGGAGGAGACCCAGTACTTC. Its protein is CASSVVGREETQYF. The full variable domain, completed using reference TRBV7-3 and TRBJ2-5, is GAGVSQTPSNKVTEKGKYVELRCDPISGHTALYWYRQSLGQGPEFLIYFQGTGAADDSGLPNDRFFAVRPEGSVSTLKIQRTERGDSAVYLCASSVVGREETQYFGPGTRLLVL.

The rearrangement links TRBV6-5 to TRBJ1-2; 9 nucleotides line up with TRBD1. The CDR3 is 16 residues long. With V trimmed by 5 bases and J by 8 bases, 15 bases remained unmatched. Germline V gene lookup returns CDR1 MNHEY and CDR2 SVGAGI. The CDR3 spells CASSPIRDRVVWGYTF. CDR3 bases: TGTGCCAGCAGTCCTATCCGGGACAGGGTTGTTTGGGGCTACACCTTC.

This clonotype appeared a single time. The chain recombines TRBV7-6 with TRBJ1-1; D ambiguous. CDR3 length: 13 residues. Germline V gives CDR1 SGHVS, CDR2 FNYEAQ. The ends were cut back, 6 bases at V and 2 bases at J, with 10 bases in the middle. The CDR3 reads CASRNSDNTEAFF. CDR3 nucleotides: TGTGCCAGCAGGAATTCGGACAACACTGAAGCTTTCTTT.

This clonotype was observed many times. The chain carries TRBV7-6 and TRBJ2-7; 11 bases fit TRBD1. Trimming cost V 5 bases and J 6 bases; bases outside gene matches: 6. This CDR3 spans 14 amino acids. Germline CDR1 and CDR2: SGHVS and FNYEAQ. For the CDR3, the DNA is TGTGCCAGCAGCCAAGGCGGGACAGGGGGCGAGCAGTACTTC. This gives the protein CASSQGGTGGEQYF. Full variable domain (rest looked up from reference TRBV7-6 and TRBJ2-7): GAGVSQSPRYKVTKRGQDVALRCDPISGHVSLYWYRQALGQGPEFLTYFNYEAQQDKSGLPNDRFSAERPEGSISTLTIQRTEQRDSAMYRCASSQGGTGGEQYFGPGTRLTVT.

At least ten counts were recorded for this clonotype. The chain joins TRBV7-9 to TRBJ2-7; 7 bases line up with TRBD1. The V gene's germline CDR1 is SEHNR and CDR2 FQNEAQ (reference sequence). This CDR3 contains 13 residues. J gave up 3 bases and V 4 bases, and 3 bases lay outside the gene matches. CDR3 sequence: CASSSGQHYEQYF. CDR3 coding DNA: TGTGCCAGCAGCTCGGGACAGCACTACGAGCAGTACTTC.

In this sample, this clonotype turned up a few times. The chain couples TRBV12-3 or TRBV12-4 to TRBJ1-1, with D unclear. Trimming stripped 6 bases from V and 0 bases from J, with 8 bases between. The CDR3 is made up of 13 amino acids. Here the CDR3 reads CASRAGMNTEAFF. The CDR3 coding sequence is TGTGCCAGCAGGGCGGGGATGAACACTGAAGCTTTCTTT.

The V gene is TRBV20-1, the J gene TRBJ1-1; no clear D gene. The CDR3 runs 13 residues. V lost 6 bases to trimming and J lost 1 base, with 12 bases between them. Germline-derived CDR1 and CDR2 are DFQATT and SNEGSKA (reference sequence). The CDR3 coding sequence is TGCAGTGCCGTGGAACAGTCGAACACTGAAGCTTTCTTT. Protein product: CSAVEQSNTEAFF.